This TCR beta chain emerged from a study of control samples from healthy donors and cancer patients. Clones were sequenced by immunoSEQ multiplex PCR, and TCRdb holds only the in-frame ones, with some missing. The sample lists about 54,000 clones, around 96% occurring once. The CDR3 loop spans 15 amino acids. Germline V lookup: CDR1 MNHEY, CDR2 SMNVEV (reference sequence). V lost 4 bases and J 2 bases, leaving 12 bases between the germline ends. This clone has just a few counts. This clonotype originated in a woman aged 30 to 39 in good health. The sample was blood. V is TRBV27 and J is TRBJ2-1; tentatively, D is TRBD2 (6 bases). The CDR3 region has the DNA TGTGCCAGCAGTTCCCTCGGCGGGGCCTACAATGAGCAGTTCTTC. Protein sequence: CASSSLGGAYNEQFF.